A selection of T cell receptor beta chains follows, all from one sample in a study of T cell repertoires and HLA-DP antigens. Some clones are missing from TCRdb's copy, which holds only in-frame ones; the method was immunoSEQ multiplex PCR. The table shows 85,000 to 90,000 clones, with approximately 86% occurring only once. Antigen specificity for these receptors is unknown. Specimen: CD4+ T cells from PBMCs. The source of these receptors is a man in his fifties in good health and CMV-seronegative. The CDR3 runs from the conserved cysteine through the conserved F or W. The order of the fields is CDR3 DNA, CDR3 protein, V gene, J gene, clone size, CDR3 length, D gene. D genes are given only for firm matches. Expanded clones are given a class, and other clones once, few, many or no size at all.

DNA: TGTGCCAGCAGTGATCGTCGGGGGGGCACAGATACGCAGTATTTT; CDR3: CASSDRRGGTDTQYF; V: TRBV6-1; J: TRBJ2-3; size: -; length: 15; D: TRBD2
DNA: TGCGCCAGCAGCCGGACGGTTGAGTCGTTTGTCAATGAGCAGTTCTTC; CDR3: CASSRTVESFVNEQFF; V: TRBV5-1; J: TRBJ2-1; size: once; length: 16; D: -
DNA: TGTGCCAGCAGCTTAGATAGAGGACTAGCCGGAGGAGGGACAGATACGCAGTATTTT; CDR3: CASSLDRGLAGGGTDTQYF; V: TRBV7-9; J: TRBJ2-3; size: -; length: 19; D: TRBD2
DNA: TGTGCCAGCAGCTTAGGATCCGGGGCAGGTCGGAATTCACCCCTCCACTTT; CDR3: CASSLGSGAGRNSPLHF; V: TRBV11-1; J: TRBJ1-6; size: -; length: 17; D: -
DNA: TGTGCCAGCAGCCTACGGACGGTGAGCTCCTACGAGCAGTACTTC; CDR3: CASSLRTVSSYEQYF; V: TRBV12-1; J: TRBJ2-7; size: few; length: 15; D: -
DNA: TGTGCCAGCAGTGAACGGTCCTTTGAAGCTTTCTTT; CDR3: CASSERSFEAFF; V: TRBV6-1; J: TRBJ1-1; size: -; length: 12; D: -
DNA: TGTGCCAGCAGCCAAGATTTCGGGAGACTCACTGAAGCTTTCTTT; CDR3: CASSQDFGRLTEAFF; V: TRBV14; J: TRBJ1-1; size: -; length: 15; D: -
DNA: TGTGCCAGCAGCTTACAGGCAACCTACGAGCAGTACTTC; CDR3: CASSLQATYEQYF; V: TRBV11-1; J: TRBJ2-7; size: -; length: 13; D: -
DNA: TGTGCCAGCAGTTTATCGGGACACGTCAATCAGCCCCAGCATTTT; CDR3: CASSLSGHVNQPQHF; V: TRBV27; J: TRBJ1-5; size: -; length: 15; D: -
DNA: TGTGCCAGCACTAGAGAGTTGGGCGGGGAGCTGTTTTTT; CDR3: CASTRELGGELFF; V: TRBV27; J: TRBJ2-2; size: -; length: 13; D: -
DNA: TGTGCCAGTAGGGAGAGGGACAGCAATGAGCAGTTCTTC; CDR3: CASRERDSNEQFF; V: TRBV19; J: TRBJ2-1; size: -; length: 13; D: TRBD1
DNA: TGTGCCAGCAGTCCGGTCAGATACGAGCAGTACTTC; CDR3: CASSPVRYEQYF; V: TRBV6-5; J: TRBJ2-7; size: once; length: 12; D: -
DNA: TGTGCCAGCAGCCTCCGGGACTACCCCAGCTCCTACGAGCAGTACTTC; CDR3: CASSLRDYPSSYEQYF; V: TRBV11-1; J: TRBJ2-7; size: -; length: 16; D: TRBD2
DNA: TGTGCCAGCAGCCCACCGGCCCCGAACACTGAAGCTTTCTTT; CDR3: CASSPPAPNTEAFF; V: TRBV7-9; J: TRBJ1-1; size: -; length: 14; D: -
DNA: TGTGCCAGCAGCCAAGAGGGATCCGGGGGCCGGGCCAACGTCCTGACTTTC; CDR3: CASSQEGSGGRANVLTF; V: TRBV4-2; J: TRBJ2-6; size: few; length: 17; D: -
DNA: TGTGCCTGGAGTCCGGGGACACCAACGGAGACCCAGTACTTC; CDR3: CAWSPGTPTETQYF; V: TRBV30; J: TRBJ2-5; size: -; length: 14; D: -
DNA: TGTGCTCTACAGGGGGAGAACACCATATATTTT; CDR3: CALQGENTIYF; V: TRBV6-1; J: TRBJ1-3; size: -; length: 11; D: TRBD1